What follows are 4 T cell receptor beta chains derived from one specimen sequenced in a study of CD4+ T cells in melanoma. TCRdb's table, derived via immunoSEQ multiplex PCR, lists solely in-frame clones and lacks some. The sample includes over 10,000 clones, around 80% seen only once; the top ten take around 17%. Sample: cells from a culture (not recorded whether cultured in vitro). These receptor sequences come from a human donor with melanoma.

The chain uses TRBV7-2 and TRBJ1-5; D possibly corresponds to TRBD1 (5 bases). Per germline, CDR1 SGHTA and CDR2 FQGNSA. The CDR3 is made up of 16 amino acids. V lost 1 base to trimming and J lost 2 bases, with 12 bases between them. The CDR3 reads CASSLVGAAGNQPQHF. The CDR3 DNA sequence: TGTGCCAGCAGCTTAGTAGGGGCCGCGGGCAATCAGCCCCAGCATTTT. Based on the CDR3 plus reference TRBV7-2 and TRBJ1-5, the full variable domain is GAGVSQSPSNKVTEKGKDVELRCDPISGHTALYWYRQSLGQGLEFLIYFQGNSAPDKSGLPSDRFSAERTGGSVSTLTIQRTQQEDSAVYLCASSLVGAAGNQPQHFGDGTRLSIL.

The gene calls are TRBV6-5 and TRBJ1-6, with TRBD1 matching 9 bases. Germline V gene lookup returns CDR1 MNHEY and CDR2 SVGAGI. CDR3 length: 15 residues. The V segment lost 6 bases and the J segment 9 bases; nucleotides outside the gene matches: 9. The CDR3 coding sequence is TGTGCCAGCAGCTACGACGGGACAGGGCTTTCACCCCTCCACTTT. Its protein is CASSYDGTGLSPLHF.

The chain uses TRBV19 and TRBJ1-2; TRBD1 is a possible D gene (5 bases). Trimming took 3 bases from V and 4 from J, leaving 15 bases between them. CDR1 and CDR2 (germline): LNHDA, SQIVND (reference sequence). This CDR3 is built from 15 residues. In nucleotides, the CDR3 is TGTGCCAGTAGTATTGGTAGACAGATCTTCTATGGCTACACCTTC. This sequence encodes CASSIGRQIFYGYTF.

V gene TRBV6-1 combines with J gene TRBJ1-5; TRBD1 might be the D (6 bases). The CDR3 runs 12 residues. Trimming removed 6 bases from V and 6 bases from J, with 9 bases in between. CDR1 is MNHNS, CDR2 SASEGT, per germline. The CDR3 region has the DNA TGTGCCAGCAGAGTGGGGGCTCAGCCCCAGCATTTT. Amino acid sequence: CASRVGAQPQHF.